This TCR beta chain was captured in a study of blood T cell repertoires in COVID-19. About the study: Researchers got acute and convalescent COVID-19 samples from the United States, Italy and Spain. In each case, the material was cDNA or gDNA derived from T cells, B-cell-depleted T cells, or PBMCs.

Original methodology: The assay estimated nucleated cells by amplifying reference gene primers. The table came from immunoSEQ multiplex PCR; TCRdb's copy has only in-frame clones and leaves some out. The DNA was the basis for D and trimming; V, J and clone size are from that table. The repertoire holds about 50,000 clones, with around 80% as singletons. Sequencing was done on a sample of peripheral blood. This receptor was taken from a woman older than 75 with acute or convalescent COVID-19.

Here the CDR3 DNA reads TGCAGTGCTAGTTCGGGACAGGGCGGTCCTGGGGGCGAGCAGTACTTC. Residues: CSASSGQGGPGGEQYF. J is TRBJ2-7 and V is TRBV20-1; 9 bases line up with TRBD1. The germline gives CDR1 DFQATT, CDR2 SNEGSKA (reference sequence). This CDR3 spans 16 amino acids. After removal of 3 bases from V and 6 bases from J, the junction contained 15 bases not matched to a gene.